The rows below give T cell receptor beta chains drawn from one sample of a study of shared clonotypes between healthy human individuals. Clones were read by immunoSEQ multiplex PCR, and TCRdb kept only the in-frame ones, dropping some. The table shows millions of clones, with around 96% occurring only once. Material: naive CD8+ T cells sorted from blood. The origin of the receptors is a man aged 18-30 years in good health. CDR3s include the opening cysteine and the closing phenylalanine or tryptophan. The D gene is left open where the match is weak. Where a row states a size, it is once, few, many or the class of an expanded clone; other rows omit it.

j_gene,v_gene,abundance,d_gene,CDR3aa,CDR3nt
TRBJ2-3,TRBV4-1,.,TRBD2,CASSQVVAGGTDTQYF,TGCGCCAGCAGCCAAGTGGTAGCGGGGGGCACAGATACGCAGTATTTT
TRBJ2-7,TRBV5-1,.,TRBD1,CASSLETADRGIYEQYF,TGCGCCAGCAGCTTGGAAACTGCCGACAGGGGGATATACGAGCAGTACTTC
TRBJ1-1,TRBV29-1,.,TRBD1,CSVEDLLGQGRYEAFF,TGCAGCGTTGAAGATCTATTGGGACAGGGCCGGTATGAAGCTTTCTTT
TRBJ2-5,TRBV7-3,.,.,CASSVGGSETQYF,TGTGCCAGCAGTGTAGGGGGGTCGGAGACCCAGTACTTC
TRBJ2-1,TRBV27,.,.,CASSLRAASYNEQFF,TGTGCCAGCTCCCTTCGGGCTGCCTCCTACAATGAGCAGTTCTTC
TRBJ2-7,TRBV19,.,.,CASSPALGPIYEQYF,TGTGCCAGTAGTCCCGCCCTGGGACCCATCTACGAGCAGTACTTC
TRBJ2-1,TRBV7-6,.,.,CASSLGLTNGDEQFF,TGCGCCAGCAGCTTAGGACTGACTAACGGCGATGAGCAGTTCTTC
TRBJ2-3,TRBV7-9,.,.,CASSLDGQVAQYF,TGTGCCAGCAGCTTAGATGGGCAAGTGGCGCAGTATTTT
TRBJ1-1,TRBV12-5,.,TRBD1,CASGLGTGDTEAFF,TGTGCTAGTGGTTTGGGGACAGGGGACACTGAAGCTTTCTTT
TRBJ2-7,TRBV29-1,.,.,CSVAEREQYF,TGCAGCGTTGCCGAGCGCGAGCAGTACTTC
TRBJ1-2,TRBV5-6,once,.,CASSLTGLYGYTF,TGTGCCAGCAGCTTGACCGGCCTCTATGGCTACACCTTC
TRBJ2-7,TRBV29-1,.,.,CSVEDGRQGEAYEQYF,TGCAGCGTTGAAGATGGGAGGCAGGGGGAGGCCTACGAGCAGTACTTC
TRBJ1-2,TRBV5-4,.,.,CASSLGSGLPYGYTF,TGTGCCAGCAGCCTGGGGTCGGGGCTACCTTATGGCTACACCTTC
TRBJ2-1,TRBV30,.,.,CAWNPGTGYEQFF,TGTGCCTGGAACCCGGGGACGGGATATGAGCAGTTCTTC
TRBJ1-1,TRBV6-5,.,.,CASSYGSGPEAFF,TGTGCCAGCAGTTACGGCTCGGGCCCTGAAGCTTTCTTT
TRBJ1-4,TRBV9,.,TRBD1,CASSLYGTGDEKLFF,TGTGCCAGCAGCCTCTACGGGACAGGGGATGAAAAACTGTTTTTT
TRBJ2-3,TRBV23-1,.,.,CASRGVTGRADTQYF,TGCGCCAGCAGGGGGGTGACAGGGAGGGCAGATACGCAGTATTTT
TRBJ1-2,TRBV5-6,.,.,CASSLAEQFGGYTF,TGTGCCAGCAGCTTGGCCGAGCAGTTCGGTGGCTACACCTTC
TRBJ1-5,TRBV6-5,.,.,CASSYSSVNQPQHF,TGTGCCAGCAGTTACTCGTCCGTTAATCAGCCCCAGCATTTT
TRBJ1-2,TRBV29-1,.,.,CSVASGQNYGYTF,TGCAGCGTTGCAAGCGGTCAGAACTATGGCTACACCTTC
TRBJ2-5,TRBV28,.,.,CASSLLRGGKETQYF,TGTGCCAGCAGTTTATTGAGGGGGGGGAAAGAGACCCAGTACTTC
TRBJ2-1,TRBV5-1,.,.,CASSLSGNSYNEQFF,TGCGCCAGCAGCTTATCGGGGAACTCCTACAATGAGCAGTTCTTC
TRBJ2-7,TRBV7-9,.,TRBD1,CASSEPGTAPSYEQYF,TGTGCCAGCAGCGAACCTGGGACAGCCCCATCCTACGAGCAGTACTTC
TRBJ1-4,TRBV9,.,.,CASSAPGGELFF,TGTGCCAGCAGCGCCCCGGGAGGAGAACTGTTTTTT
TRBJ2-1,TRBV5-8,.,.,CASSLAWTLPNEQFF,TGTGCCAGCAGCTTGGCTTGGACTTTACCCAATGAGCAGTTCTTC
TRBJ1-2,TRBV9,.,.,CASSGRISGFAWYGYTF,TGTGCCAGCAGCGGCCGGATCTCGGGGTTCGCTTGGTATGGCTACACCTTC
TRBJ2-7,TRBV4-3,.,TRBD1,CASSHTGTGDEQYF,TGCGCCAGCAGCCATACCGGGACAGGGGACGAGCAGTACTTC
TRBJ2-6,TRBV9,.,.,CASSVAGSGANVLTF,TGTGCCAGCAGCGTAGCGGGATCTGGGGCCAACGTCCTGACTTTC
TRBJ1-1,TRBV6-6,.,.,CASSLGRNTEAFF,TGTGCCAGCAGCCTCGGCCGGAACACTGAAGCTTTCTTT
TRBJ1-2,TRBV19,.,.,CASSIDGAGEDGYTF,TGTGCCAGTAGTATAGATGGGGCAGGTGAGGATGGCTACACCTTC
TRBJ2-7,TRBV30,.,.,CAWSITGFVGDEQYF,TGTGCCTGGAGTATAACAGGGTTCGTCGGGGACGAGCAGTACTTC
TRBJ1-6,TRBV5-8,.,TRBD1,CASSSIDRVASPLHF,TGTGCCAGCAGCTCCATCGACAGGGTCGCTTCACCCCTCCACTTT
TRBJ2-1,TRBV30,.,TRBD2,CAWRGLGVSDEQFF,TGTGCCTGGAGAGGACTAGGGGTTAGCGATGAGCAGTTCTTC
TRBJ2-3,TRBV6-5,.,TRBD2,CASNRLAASTDTQYF,TGTGCCAGCAACCGACTAGCGGCTAGCACAGATACGCAGTATTTT
TRBJ2-1,TRBV27,.,.,CASSPSGRVYNEQFF,TGTGCCAGCAGTCCGTCCGGTAGGGTCTACAATGAGCAGTTCTTC
TRBJ2-3,TRBV5-1,.,TRBD2,CASSLEASGGVGDTQYF,TGCGCCAGCAGCTTGGAGGCTAGCGGGGGAGTTGGAGATACGCAGTATTTT
TRBJ1-1,TRBV6-4,once,.,CASIGRGLGGTEAFF,TGTGCCAGCATAGGACGGGGCCTCGGGGGCACTGAAGCTTTCTTT
TRBJ2-1,TRBV4-1,.,.,CASSQGVGHEQFF,TGCGCCAGCAGCCAGGGGGTCGGACATGAGCAGTTCTTC
TRBJ2-7,TRBV10-3,.,.,CAISASGTYEQYF,TGTGCCATCAGTGCCTCAGGTACTTACGAGCAGTACTTC
TRBJ2-5,TRBV7-6,.,.,CASSLEGEGIEETQYF,TGTGCCAGCAGCTTAGAGGGTGAGGGCATTGAAGAGACCCAGTACTTC
TRBJ1-3,TRBV6-6,.,.,CASSYQDGGSGNTIYF,TGTGCCAGCAGTTACCAGGACGGTGGCTCTGGAAACACCATATATTTT
TRBJ1-1,TRBV4-2,.,TRBD1,CASSQTGLTEAFF,TGTGCCAGCAGCCAGACAGGGCTTACTGAAGCTTTCTTT
TRBJ2-1,TRBV7-9,.,TRBD2,CASSLAVAGGYNEQFF,TGTGCCAGCAGCCTGGCCGTAGCGGGCGGATACAATGAGCAGTTCTTC
TRBJ2-1,TRBV5-4,.,.,CASSLGTLDNEQFF,TGTGCCAGCAGCTTGGGGACTTTGGACAATGAGCAGTTCTTC
TRBJ2-4,TRBV5-6,.,.,CASRPTGSLNIQYF,TGTGCCAGCAGGCCTACAGGGTCTTTAAACATTCAGTACTTC
TRBJ2-7,TRBV7-2,.,TRBD2,CASSWRTSGGPLNEQYF,TGTGCCAGCAGCTGGCGGACTAGCGGGGGCCCCCTAAACGAGCAGTACTTC
TRBJ2-5,TRBV5-6,.,.,CASSLGQQETQYF,TGTGCCAGCAGCCTCGGACAGCAAGAGACCCAGTACTTC
TRBJ1-3,TRBV5-6,.,TRBD1,CASSFQGASSGNTIYF,TGTGCCAGCAGCTTTCAGGGGGCGAGCTCTGGAAACACCATATATTTT
TRBJ1-1,TRBV30,.,.,CAWNGKGTEAFF,TGTGCCTGGAACGGTAAGGGAACTGAAGCTTTCTTT
TRBJ1-1,TRBV4-1,.,.,CASSQDPGAYEAFF,TGCGCCAGCAGCCAAGATCCGGGTGCCTATGAAGCTTTCTTT
TRBJ1-3,TRBV9,.,.,CASSVGGWSSGNTIYF,TGTGCCAGCAGCGTAGGGGGTTGGAGCTCTGGAAACACCATATATTTT
TRBJ1-5,TRBV4-1,.,.,CASSQDLGVGNQPQHF,TGCGCCAGCAGCCAAGATTTGGGGGTCGGCAATCAGCCCCAGCATTTT
TRBJ1-1,TRBV7-9,.,.,CASSSYRAGNTEAFF,TGTGCCAGCAGCTCTTACAGGGCCGGGAACACTGAAGCTTTCTTT
TRBJ1-1,TRBV7-9,once,.,CASSPSFGDTEAFF,TGTGCCAGCAGCCCTAGCTTTGGGGACACTGAAGCTTTCTTT
TRBJ2-1,TRBV4-1,.,TRBD2,CASSHSGTNSDEQFF,TGCGCCAGCAGCCATAGCGGGACTAATTCCGATGAGCAGTTCTTC
TRBJ1-2,TRBV6-5,.,TRBD1,CASSSRDSTFYGYTF,TGTGCCAGCAGTTCCCGGGACAGTACTTTCTATGGCTACACCTTC
TRBJ2-1,TRBV9,.,TRBD2,CASSSRLAGSSYNEQFF,TGTGCCAGCAGCTCGAGACTAGCGGGATCGAGTTATAATGAGCAGTTCTTC